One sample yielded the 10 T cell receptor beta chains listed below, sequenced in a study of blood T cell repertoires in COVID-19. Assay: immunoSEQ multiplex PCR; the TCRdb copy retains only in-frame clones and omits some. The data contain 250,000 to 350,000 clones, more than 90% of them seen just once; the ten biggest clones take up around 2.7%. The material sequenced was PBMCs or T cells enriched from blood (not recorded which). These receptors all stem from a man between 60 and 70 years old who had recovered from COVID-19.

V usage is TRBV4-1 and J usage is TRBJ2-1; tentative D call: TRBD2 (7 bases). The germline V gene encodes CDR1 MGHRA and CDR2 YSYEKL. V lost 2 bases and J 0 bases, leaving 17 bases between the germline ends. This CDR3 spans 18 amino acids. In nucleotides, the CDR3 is TGCGCCAGCAGCCAAATGCAGGGAGGGGGTAGCTCCTACAATGAGCAGTTCTTC. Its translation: CASSQMQGGGSSYNEQFF.

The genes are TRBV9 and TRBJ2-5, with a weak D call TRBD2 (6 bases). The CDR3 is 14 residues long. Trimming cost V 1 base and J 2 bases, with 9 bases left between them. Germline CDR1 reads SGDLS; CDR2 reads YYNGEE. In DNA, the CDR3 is TGTGCCAGCAGCGTATTGGGGGGACAAGAGACCCAGTACTTC. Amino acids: CASSVLGGQETQYF.

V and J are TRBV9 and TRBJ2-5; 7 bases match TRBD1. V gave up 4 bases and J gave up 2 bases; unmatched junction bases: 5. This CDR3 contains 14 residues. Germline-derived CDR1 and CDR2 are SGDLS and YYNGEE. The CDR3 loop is CASSPRTGQETQYF. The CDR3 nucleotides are TGTGCCAGCAGCCCCCGGACAGGACAAGAGACCCAGTACTTC. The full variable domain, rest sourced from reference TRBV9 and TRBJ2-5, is DSGVTQTPKHLITATGQRVTLRCSPRSGDLSVYWYQQSLDQGLQFLIQYYNGEERAKGNILERFSAQQFPDLHSELNLSSLELGDSALYFCASSPRTGQETQYFGPGTRLLVL.

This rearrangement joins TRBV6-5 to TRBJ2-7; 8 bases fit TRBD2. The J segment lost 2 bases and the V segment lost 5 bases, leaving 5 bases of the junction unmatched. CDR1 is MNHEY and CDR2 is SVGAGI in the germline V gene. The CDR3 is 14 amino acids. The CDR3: CASSRTSGPYEQYF. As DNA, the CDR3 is TGTGCCAGCAGTCGTACTAGCGGCCCCTACGAGCAGTACTTC.

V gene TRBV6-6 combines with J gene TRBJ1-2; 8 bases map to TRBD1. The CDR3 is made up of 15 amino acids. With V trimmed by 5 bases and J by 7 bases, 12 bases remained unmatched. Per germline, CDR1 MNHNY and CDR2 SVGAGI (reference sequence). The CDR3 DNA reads TGTGCCAGCAGTCACACCGGGGAGGACAGGGCTGGCTACACCTTC. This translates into CASSHTGEDRAGYTF.

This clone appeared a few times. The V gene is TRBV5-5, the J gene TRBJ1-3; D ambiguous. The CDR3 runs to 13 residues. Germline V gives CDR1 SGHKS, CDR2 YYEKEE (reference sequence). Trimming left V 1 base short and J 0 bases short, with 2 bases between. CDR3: CASSLHSGNTIYF. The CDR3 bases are TGTGCCAGCAGCTTGCACTCTGGAAACACCATATATTTT.

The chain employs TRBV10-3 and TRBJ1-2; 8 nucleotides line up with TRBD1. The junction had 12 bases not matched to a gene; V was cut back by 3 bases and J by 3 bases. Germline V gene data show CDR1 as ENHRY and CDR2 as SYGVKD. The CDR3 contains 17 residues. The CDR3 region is CAISERGGGQVDYGYTF. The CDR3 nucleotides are TGTGCCATCAGTGAACGGGGAGGGGGACAGGTGGACTATGGCTACACCTTC.

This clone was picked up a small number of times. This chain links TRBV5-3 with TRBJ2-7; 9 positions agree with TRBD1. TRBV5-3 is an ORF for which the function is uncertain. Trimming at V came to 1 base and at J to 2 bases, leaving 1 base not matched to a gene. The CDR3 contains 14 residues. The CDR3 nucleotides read TGTGCCAGAAGCTTGAGACAGGGGGCCTACGAGCAGTACTTC. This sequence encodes CARSLRQGAYEQYF.

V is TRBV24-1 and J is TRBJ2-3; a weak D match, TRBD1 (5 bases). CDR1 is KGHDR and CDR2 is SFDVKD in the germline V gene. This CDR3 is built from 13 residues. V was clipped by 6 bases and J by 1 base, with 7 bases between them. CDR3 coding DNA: TGTGCCACCAGTAGACAGCGCACAGATACGCAGTATTTT. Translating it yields CATSRQRTDTQYF.

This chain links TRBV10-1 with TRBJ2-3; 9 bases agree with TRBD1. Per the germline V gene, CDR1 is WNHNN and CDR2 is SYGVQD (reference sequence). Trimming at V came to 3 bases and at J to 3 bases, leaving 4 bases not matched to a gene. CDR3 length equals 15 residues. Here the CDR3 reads CASSDGTGYTDTQYF. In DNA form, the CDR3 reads TGCGCCAGCAGTGACGGGACAGGGTATACAGATACGCAGTATTTT.